Shown below are 21 T cell receptor beta chains from a single sample sequenced in a study of blood T cell repertoires in COVID-19 (dated by TCRdb to 2019 to 2021). The library was prepared using the immunoSEQ multiplex PCR assay. The clones in this table, taken by TCRdb from immuneACCESS, are in-frame only. Not every clone is retained; where verified, under half of the shortfall comes from an unresolved V gene, and the cause of the rest is unknown. Across this sample there are tens of thousands of clones, with over 80% seen only once. The ten largest make up approximately 19% of the sample. The sequenced material came from peripheral blood. The origin of the receptors is a human donor in a cohort sampled during active COVID-19.

The chain combines TRBV7-9 with TRBJ2-1, with TRBD2 as a possible D gene (5 bases). CDR1 and CDR2 from the germline V gene are SEHNR and FQNEAQ (reference sequence). Trimming removed 4 bases from V and 5 bases from J, with 12 bases in between. CDR3 length: 14 residues. The CDR3 bases are TGTGCCAGCAGCTCCCACTGGGGAGACAATGAGCAGTTCTTC. It yields the protein CASSSHWGDNEQFF.

The rearrangement joins TRBV3-1 (or the pseudogene TRBV3-2) to TRBJ1-1, with TRBD1 matching 9 bases. V was clipped by 3 bases and J by 5 bases; unmatched bases: 7. Germline V lookup: CDR1 LGHDT, CDR2 YNNKEL (reference sequence). The CDR3 spans 15 residues. The CDR3 DNA sequence: TGTGCCAGCAGCCACCTAACAGGGGGCAGTACTGAAGCTTTCTTT. Its translation: CASSHLTGGSTEAFF.

CDR3 sequence reads: CASGLVLTGEQNTEAFF. In DNA form, the CDR3 reads TGTGCTAGTGGTTTGGTACTCACAGGGGAACAGAACACTGAAGCTTTCTTT. This chain connects TRBV12-5 to TRBJ1-1; 7 nucleotides line up with TRBD1. Unmatched junction bases numbered 8, after V lost 0 bases and J lost 1 base. The CDR3 is 17 residues long. Germline loops: CDR1 LGHNT, CDR2 FRNRAP. The full variable domain, completed using reference TRBV12-5 and TRBJ1-1, is DARVTQTPRHKVTEMGQEVTMRCQPILGHNTVFWYRQTMMQGLELLAYFRNRAPLDDSGMPKDRFSAEMPDATLATLKIQPSEPRDSAVYFCASGLVLTGEQNTEAFFGQGTRLTVV.

This clone was observed many times. The CDR3 protein is CASSYLYEQYF. For the CDR3, the DNA is TGTGCCAGCAGTTATCTCTACGAGCAGTACTTC. The rearrangement uses TRBV7-9 and TRBJ2-7; D is unclear. Trimming shortened V by 6 bases and J by 3 bases, and 6 bases separated the two germline ends. CDR3 length: 11 residues. The germline V gene has CDR1 SEHNR and CDR2 FQNEAQ (reference sequence).

This clone has just one count. The V gene is TRBV2, the J gene TRBJ1-3, with 7 bases identical to TRBD1. The germline CDR1 and CDR2 sequences are SNHLY and FYNNEI. The CDR3 sequence is 14 residues long. With V trimmed by 8 bases and J by 4 bases, 8 bases remained unmatched. CDR3 residues: CASQTGLIGNTIYF. The CDR3 DNA reads TGTGCCAGCCAGACAGGGTTAATCGGAAACACCATATATTTT.

This rearrangement joins TRBV7-2 to TRBJ1-3, with D unclear. The CDR3 loop spans 14 amino acids. Germline V lookup: CDR1 SGHTA, CDR2 FQGNSA. V was clipped by 3 bases and J by 4 bases, with 10 bases between them. The CDR3 sequence: CASSLWASGNTIYF. The CDR3 DNA sequence: TGTGCCAGCAGCTTGTGGGCTTCGGGAAACACCATATATTTT.

The CDR3 DNA follows: TGCGCCAGCAGTGAATCCAGGGGCTACGAGCAGTACTTC. It specifies CASSESRGYEQYF. The chain uses TRBV10-2 and TRBJ2-7; possible D gene TRBD1, 6 bases. With 3 bases removed from V and 3 bases from J, the gap between germline ends came to 9 bases. CDR3 length: 13 residues. The germline gives CDR1 WSHSY, CDR2 SAAADI.

This clone came up a few times. The V and J genes are TRBV4-1 and TRBJ1-3; 7 bases match TRBD1. The CDR3 loop spans 17 amino acids. J lost 0 bases, V lost 3 bases, and 8 bases had no gene match. The germline CDR1 and CDR2 sequences are MGHRA and YSYEKL. Here the CDR3 DNA reads TGCGCCAGCAGCCATCCTTACAGGGGAACCTCTGGAAACACCATATATTTT. Translated, it gives CASSHPYRGTSGNTIYF.

This clone came up a few times. This chain connects TRBV7-9 to TRBJ2-7; no clear D. V was shortened by 5 bases and J by 2 bases, with 10 bases between the two germline ends. Germline-derived CDR1 and CDR2 are SEHNR and FQNEAQ (reference sequence). The CDR3 contains 13 residues. The CDR3 coding sequence is TGTGCCAGCAGCCCTGTACTGGCCTACGAGCAGTACTTC. Translating it yields CASSPVLAYEQYF.

This clone was recorded only once. J is TRBJ2-3 and V is TRBV10-3, with TRBD2 identical over 9 bases. There are 17 residues in the CDR3. Germline V gene lookup returns CDR1 ENHRY and CDR2 SYGVKD. V was pared by 3 bases and J by 0 bases, with 7 bases of the junction left unmatched. CDR3 sequence: CAISDWERGASTDTQYF. The DNA of the CDR3 is TGTGCCATCAGTGATTGGGAGCGGGGGGCGAGCACAGATACGCAGTATTTT.

The chain joins TRBV12-3 or TRBV12-4 to TRBJ2-7, with D possibly matching TRBD1 (5 bases). The CDR3 runs to 13 residues. V was shortened by 5 bases and J by 6 bases, with 14 bases between the two germline ends. The CDR3 region has the DNA TGTGCCAGCAGTCAGATCAGGGCTAGCGAGCAGTACTTC. The encoded protein is CASSQIRASEQYF.

This chain uses TRBV6-5 with TRBJ1-1; D is unclear. Germline CDR1 and CDR2: MNHEY and SVGAGI. This CDR3 spans 13 amino acids. Trimming shortened V by 0 bases and J by 5 bases, and 7 bases separated the two germline ends. The chain's CDR3 is CASSYSRGTEAFF. Written as DNA, the CDR3 is TGTGCCAGCAGTTACTCTCGGGGTACTGAAGCTTTCTTT.

The chain joins TRBV5-6 to TRBJ1-2; D possibly corresponds to TRBD1 (5 bases). Trimming took 2 bases from V and 4 from J, leaving 9 bases between them. This CDR3 comprises 13 residues. Germline CDR1 is SGHDT and CDR2 is YYEEEE. CDR3 DNA: TGTGCCAGCAGCTTCCAGGGCACCTATGGCTACACCTTC. Protein product: CASSFQGTYGYTF.

V gene TRBV7-9 combines with J gene TRBJ2-7; D possibly corresponds to TRBD2 (5 bases). V was shortened by 1 base and J by 1 base, with 11 bases between the two germline ends. Germline V gives CDR1 SEHNR, CDR2 FQNEAQ (reference sequence). This CDR3 has 15 residues. The CDR3 loop reads CASSLGGQFSYEQYF. As DNA, the CDR3 is TGTGCCAGCAGCTTAGGCGGGCAGTTTTCCTACGAGCAGTACTTC. Full variable domain (rest looked up from reference TRBV7-9 and TRBJ2-7): DTGVSQNPRHKITKRGQNVTFRCDPISEHNRLYWYRQTLGQGPEFLTYFQNEAQLEKSRLLSDRFSAERPKGSFSTLEIQRTEQGDSAMYLCASSLGGQFSYEQYFGPGTRLTVT.

The rearrangement joins TRBV5-1 to TRBJ2-6; unclear D gene. There are 13 residues in the CDR3. Germline lookup yields CDR1 SGHRS and CDR2 YFSETQ. Trimming left V 2 bases short and J 4 bases short, with 4 bases between. Written as DNA, the CDR3 is TGCGCCAGCAGCTTCGCGGGGGCCAACGTCCTGACTTTC. Protein sequence: CASSFAGANVLTF.

The chain recombines TRBV6-5 with TRBJ1-2; 10 bases map to TRBD1. Germline V gives CDR1 MNHEY, CDR2 SVGAGI. The V gene end was trimmed by 9 bases and the J gene end by 4 bases; junction bases not matched to a gene: 2. The CDR3 spans 12 residues. This CDR3 reads CASGDRGYGYTF. The CDR3 nucleotides are TGTGCCAGTGGGGACAGGGGCTATGGCTACACCTTC.

This chain joins TRBV5-1 and TRBJ2-7; a possible D gene is TRBD2 (5 bases). The CDR3 runs to 16 residues. V was trimmed by 0 bases and J by 6 bases, leaving 19 bases between them. Germline V lookup: CDR1 SGHRS, CDR2 YFSETQ. CDR3 residues: CASSLEIRARRAEQYF. The CDR3 nucleotides read TGCGCCAGCAGCTTGGAGATCCGGGCCAGGCGGGCCGAGCAGTACTTC.

The CDR3 spells CASSLGTSGSLDTQYF. The CDR3 bases are TGTGCCAGCAGCTTAGGGACTAGCGGAAGTTTAGATACGCAGTATTTT. The chain couples TRBV7-6 to TRBJ2-3; 10 bases fit TRBD2. Trimming removed 1 base from V and 5 bases from J; junction bases left unmatched: 6. CDR3 size: 16 residues. Germline CDR1 and CDR2: SGHVS and FNYEAQ.

The chain recombines TRBV4-2 with TRBJ1-4, with D tentatively TRBD1 (5 bases). Trimming stripped 5 bases from V and 5 bases from J, with 15 bases between. Germline V gene data show CDR1 as LGHNA and CDR2 as YNFKEQ. This CDR3 spans 15 amino acids. The DNA of the CDR3 is TGTGCCAGCAGCTGGGCCGGGGGAGGAAATGAAAAACTGTTTTTT. It translates to CASSWAGGGNEKLFF.

V usage is TRBV3-1 (or the pseudogene TRBV3-2) and J usage is TRBJ2-1; maybe TRBD1 (6 bases). Germline V gene sequence: CDR1 LGHDT, CDR2 YNNKEL (reference sequence). This CDR3 spans 12 amino acids. V lost 1 base to trimming and J lost 10 bases, with 8 bases between them. As DNA, the CDR3 is TGTGCCAGCAGCCAAGCAGACAGGGAGCAGTTCTTC. It encodes CASSQADREQFF.

This chain links TRBV7-8 with TRBJ1-1; D perhaps matches TRBD1 (5 bases). Germline lookup yields CDR1 SGHVS and CDR2 FQNEAQ. The CDR3 runs to 13 residues. V lost 8 bases, J lost 7 bases, and 17 bases lay in between. CDR3 sequence: CASRREGAVEAFF. The CDR3 DNA reads TGTGCCAGCCGAAGAGAAGGGGCGGTTGAAGCTTTCTTT.